Below are 24 T cell receptor beta chains sequenced from a single sample in a study of blood T cell repertoires in COVID-19. Sequenced by immunoSEQ multiplex PCR; TCRdb stores in-frame clones only, minus some. The sample holds 81,000 or so clones; approximately 85% are singletons and the top ten take roughly 9.6%. The sequenced sample was peripheral blood. These receptors were collected from a man over 45 with COVID-19, enrolled during active disease.

The gene calls are TRBV6-5 and TRBJ2-1; 8 nucleotides line up with TRBD2. The length of the CDR3 is 13 residues. V lost 10 bases and J lost 4; bases outside the gene matches: 6. Germline values: CDR1 MNHEY, CDR2 SVGAGI. DNA for the CDR3: TGTGCCACCTCTAGCGGGCCTTACAATGAGCAGTTCTTC. Its protein is CATSSGPYNEQFF.

This clone has just a few counts. The V call is TRBV5-6, the J call TRBJ2-2; D possibly corresponds to TRBD1 (5 bases). The CDR3 covers 15 residues. The V and J ends lost 4 bases and 5 bases respectively, with 15 bases between them. Germline CDR1 SGHDT, CDR2 YYEEEE. The CDR3 loop reads CASSARAPRTGELFF. The CDR3 bases are TGTGCCAGCAGCGCCAGGGCCCCGAGGACCGGGGAGCTGTTTTTT. The full variable domain, rest sourced from reference TRBV5-6 and TRBJ2-2, is DAGVTQSPTHLIKTRGQQVTLRCSPKSGHDTVSWYQQALGQGPQFIFQYYEEEERQRGNFPDRFSGHQFPNYSSELNVNALLLGDSALYLCASSARAPRTGELFFGEGSRLTVL.

This sequence joins TRBV7-6 and TRBJ2-1; 11 bases map to TRBD2. The CDR3 totals 15 residues. J lost 3 bases, V lost 5 bases, and 3 bases had no gene match. The germline V gene encodes CDR1 SGHVS and CDR2 FNYEAQ. The DNA for the CDR3 is TGTGCCAGCAGCCCGACTAGCGGGAACTACAATGAGCAGTTCTTC. It codes for CASSPTSGNYNEQFF.

CDR3 sequence (DNA): TGTGCCAGCAGCTTAGGACAGGGTTTGAACGAGCAGTACTTC. It codes for CASSLGQGLNEQYF. The V and J genes are TRBV7-9 and TRBJ2-7, with 7 bases identical to TRBD1. CDR3 length equals 14 residues. Germline V CDR1 and CDR2: SEHNR, FQNEAQ (reference sequence). The V and J ends lost 1 base and 5 bases, in that order; junction bases with no gene match: 5. The whole variable domain, filled in from reference TRBV7-9 and TRBJ2-7, reads DTGVSQNPRHKITKRGQNVTFRCDPISEHNRLYWYRQTLGQGPEFLTYFQNEAQLEKSRLLSDRFSAERPKGSFSTLEIQRTEQGDSAMYLCASSLGQGLNEQYFGPGTRLTVT.

This clone appeared a single time. The chain uses TRBV9 and TRBJ2-3; possible D gene TRBD2, 5 bases. Deletions cut 3 bases from V and 2 bases from J, with 16 bases between. CDR1 and CDR2 (germline): SGDLS, YYNGEE. The CDR3 has 16 amino acids. The CDR3 region is CASSAGTGLNTDTQYF. CDR3 DNA: TGTGCCAGCAGCGCCGGAACCGGACTCAACACAGATACGCAGTATTTT.

This chain links TRBV3-1 (or the pseudogene TRBV3-2) with TRBJ2-7, with 9 bases matching TRBD1. This CDR3 region has 14 residues. V gave up 3 bases and J gave up 9 bases; unmatched junction bases: 9. Germline assignment: CDR1 LGHDT and CDR2 YNNKEL (reference sequence). Here the CDR3 DNA reads TGTGCCAGCAGCCATCCCGGGACAGGGAGCGGGCAGTACTTC. Translated, it gives CASSHPGTGSGQYF.

The chain employs TRBV7-8 and TRBJ1-1; D gene unclear. The CDR3 consists of 13 residues. Germline V CDR1 and CDR2: SGHVS, FQNEAQ. V dropped 1 base and J dropped 3 bases, with 6 bases sitting between them. CDR3 residues: CASSLVPYTEAFF. The CDR3 DNA follows: TGTGCCAGCAGCTTAGTCCCTTACACTGAAGCTTTCTTT.

The rearrangement uses TRBV24-1 and TRBJ2-7; the D gene is possibly TRBD2 (5 bases). The V gene lost 3 bases and the J gene lost 3 bases, with 8 bases spanning the gap. This CDR3 contains 13 residues. Germline V gives CDR1 KGHDR, CDR2 SFDVKD. CDR3 DNA: TGTGCCACCAGTGATGACTACAGCTACGAGCAGTACTTC. Protein: CATSDDYSYEQYF.

Only one count was recorded for this clone. The chain combines TRBV5-1 with TRBJ2-1, with TRBD2 matching 7 bases. The CDR3 runs to 17 residues. The ends lost 0 bases at V and 0 bases at J; junction bases unmatched: 6. In germline, CDR1 is SGHRS, CDR2 YFSETQ. This CDR3 is CASSLGAGAPSYNEQFF. The CDR3 DNA reads TGCGCCAGCAGCTTGGGGGCGGGAGCCCCCTCCTACAATGAGCAGTTCTTC.

This clone showed up just a few times. This chain joins TRBV6-5 and TRBJ2-7, with D perhaps matching TRBD1 (6 bases). The V end was cut by 3 bases, the J end by 0 bases, with 12 bases between. The CDR3 has 15 residues. Germline V CDR1 and CDR2: MNHEY, SVGAGI. The CDR3: CASSYSQGSSYEQYF. In DNA, the CDR3 is TGTGCCAGCAGTTATAGTCAGGGGTCCTCCTACGAGCAGTACTTC.

The chain links TRBV30 to TRBJ1-2, with 9 nucleotides matching TRBD1. Per the germline V gene, CDR1 is GTSNPN and CDR2 is SVGIG (reference sequence). V gave up 2 bases and J gave up 6 bases; unmatched junction bases: 4. This CDR3 spans 13 amino acids. CDR3: CAWSSTGGDGYTF. The CDR3 region has the DNA TGTGCCTGGAGTTCTACAGGGGGCGATGGCTACACCTTC.

The chain is built from TRBV7-3 and TRBJ2-1; D remains unclear. The CDR3 consists of 15 residues. With 4 bases removed from V and 1 base from J, the gap between germline ends came to 11 bases. From germline, CDR1 is SGHTA and CDR2 FQGTGA. DNA of the CDR3: TGTGCCAGCAGCTCACGGAGCGTTTCCTACAATGAGCAGTTCTTC. This codes for CASSSRSVSYNEQFF.

V usage is TRBV7-2 and J usage is TRBJ1-1, with D maybe TRBD1 (6 bases). CDR1 SGHTA and CDR2 FQGNSA come from the germline V gene. Trimming pared 5 bases from V and 1 base from J, leaving 11 bases between. This CDR3 is 14 amino acids long. CDR3 bases: TGTGCCAGCAGCGTCGACAGGACGAACACTGAAGCTTTCTTT. Encoded protein: CASSVDRTNTEAFF.

This sequence joins TRBV19 and TRBJ1-2, with 8 nucleotides matching TRBD1. From germline, CDR1 is LNHDA and CDR2 SQIVND (reference sequence). The length of the CDR3 is 15 residues. Unmatched junction bases numbered 6, after V lost 4 bases and J lost 2 bases. CDR3: CASSTTRQGNYGYTF. The CDR3, as DNA: TGTGCCAGTAGTACAACCCGACAGGGGAACTATGGCTACACCTTC.

The V and J genes are TRBV6-2 or TRBV6-3 and TRBJ2-1; 10 bases are a match to TRBD2. Germline V gene sequence: CDR1 MNHEY, CDR2 SVGEGT. The CDR3 has 15 residues. J lost 0 bases, V lost 6 bases, and 2 bases had no gene match. Here the CDR3 reads CASRPSGSSYNEQFF. The CDR3 coding sequence is TGTGCCAGCAGACCTAGCGGGAGCTCCTACAATGAGCAGTTCTTC.

The chain combines TRBV29-1 with TRBJ1-1, with D perhaps matching TRBD1 (5 bases). CDR3 size: 13 residues. V was pared by 4 bases and J by 2 bases, with 11 bases between. The germline gives CDR1 SQVTM, CDR2 ANQGSEA. CDR3 loop: CSVGVGGNTEAFF. The CDR3 DNA sequence: TGCAGCGTTGGGGTGGGGGGAAACACTGAAGCTTTCTTT.

The J gene is TRBJ2-1, the V gene TRBV7-9, with TRBD2 as a possible D gene (5 bases). The CDR3 is made up of 15 amino acids. The V gene's germline CDR1 is SEHNR and CDR2 FQNEAQ (reference sequence). Between the trimmed V and J ends, which lost 0 bases and 9 bases, there was a span of 15 bases. CDR3 residues: CASSLAGPLGPEQFF. As DNA, the CDR3 is TGTGCCAGCAGCTTAGCAGGACCACTAGGGCCTGAGCAGTTCTTC.

V gene TRBV6-2 or TRBV6-3 combines with J gene TRBJ2-7; 10 positions match TRBD2. Germline CDR1 MNHEY, CDR2 SVGEGT. V shed 2 bases, J shed 7 bases, and the junction held 20 bases outside the gene matches. The CDR3 covers 19 residues. The CDR3 loop is CASSYRARGELAGKSEQYF. In nucleotides, the CDR3 is TGTGCCAGCAGTTACAGGGCCCGCGGAGAACTAGCGGGAAAAAGTGAGCAGTACTTC.

V and J are TRBV6-2 or TRBV6-3 and TRBJ1-5; D gene ambiguous. Per germline, CDR1 MNHEY and CDR2 SVGEGT. The CDR3 is 14 residues long. Trimming removed 5 bases at V and 1 base at J, with 9 bases between. CDR3 in DNA: TGTGCCAGCAGTCGGCGGCAGAGCAATCAGCCCCAGCATTTT. Protein: CASSRRQSNQPQHF.

This clone was counted once. The chain employs TRBV5-1 and TRBJ2-1, with 7 positions matching TRBD2. The CDR3 runs to 16 residues. Trimming cost V 0 bases and J 8 bases; bases outside gene matches: 11. Germline CDR1 is SGHRS and CDR2 is YFSETQ. The CDR3 DNA follows: TGCGCCAGCAGCTTGGCCTTGGCGGGAGCGGTGGATGAGCAGTTCTTC. Translated, it gives CASSLALAGAVDEQFF.

This sequence joins TRBV4-2 and TRBJ2-7, with 9 bases identical to TRBD1. V was clipped by 1 base and J by 0 bases; unmatched bases: 4. CDR1 is LGHNA and CDR2 is YNFKEQ in the germline V gene. CDR3 length: 16 amino acids. In DNA form, the CDR3 reads TGTGCCAGCAGCCAAGGGACAGGGGAGAGCTCCTACGAGCAGTACTTC. Its translation: CASSQGTGESSYEQYF.

The sample holds one count of this clone. This rearrangement joins TRBV7-2 to TRBJ2-3; D gene unclear. CDR1 and CDR2 from the germline V gene are SGHTA and FQGNSA. V was shortened by 1 base and J by 3 bases, with 11 bases between the two germline ends. The CDR3 totals 15 residues. The DNA for the CDR3 is TGTGCCAGCAGCTTAGGGGTCCGGCGGACAGATACGCAGTATTTT. Amino acids: CASSLGVRRTDTQYF.

This clone was found a few times. The gene calls are TRBV6-5 and TRBJ2-7; tentative D call: TRBD2 (6 bases). V lost 2 bases, J lost 3 bases, and 8 bases lay in between. This CDR3 comprises 13 residues. In germline, CDR1 is MNHEY, CDR2 SVGAGI. For the CDR3, the DNA is TGTGCCAGCAGTTACGGGAGGTACTACGAGCAGTACTTC. Protein sequence: CASSYGRYYEQYF.

This clone showed up just once. The chain couples TRBV11-3 to TRBJ2-1, with TRBD1 matching 7 bases. CDR1 and CDR2 from the germline V gene are SGHNT and YENEEA. The trim removed 4 bases at V and 5 bases at J, leaving 8 bases unmatched. The length of the CDR3 is 15 residues. The CDR3 protein is CASSSIQGIHNEQFF. CDR3 DNA sequence: TGTGCCAGCAGCTCAATACAGGGGATCCACAATGAGCAGTTCTTC.